This T cell receptor (beta chain) was captured in a study of T cells in Graves' hyperthyroidism and ophthalmopathy. For the study at large: Prior to any treatment, at the point of initial diagnosis, peripheral blood was collected.

The CDR3 is 15 amino acids. V lost 7 bases and J lost 7; bases outside the gene matches: 11. Germline V gene data show CDR1 as SQVTM and CDR2 as ANQGSEA. The study's findings and limits: The model forecast ophthalmopathy, anticipating it by a median approximately 7 months before onset.

TCR beta CDR3 regions were amplified from RNA transcripts. In the first-round RT-PCR of the TCR CDR3, the HTBI primer set was used. TCRdb passed the multiplex PCR reads through MiXCR, listing each CDR3 protein once. The data hold around 540,000 distinct CDR3 sequences, with about 15% observed a single time. Among ophthalmopathy patients, the Clinical Activity Score reached at least 3, the NOSPECS grade reached at least 4, and duration remained under 3 months. This clonotype was recorded a few times. Its antigen is currently unknown. The receptor was derived from a woman aged 25 to 45 with Graves' ophthalmopathy. The sequencing sample was made of blood. This rearrangement joins TRBV29-1 to TRBJ2-1, with 12 bases matching TRBD2. CDR3 sequence reads: CSARQLAGGVNEQFF. In nucleotides, the CDR3 is TGCAGCGCCCGCCAACTAGCGGGAGGTGTTAATGAGCAGTTCTTC.